This T cell receptor beta chain was sequenced during a study of T cell responses to AZD1222 COVID-19 vaccine. On this clone: Its specificity is unknown. The germline gene is not matched at one end of the junction; a read error may be the cause.

In germline, CDR1 is MNHNS, CDR2 SASEGT. CDR3 length equals 13 residues. General study results and limits: The donors showed a predominance of white British ancestry and of females, with possible underestimation of clonal diversity. Close to half of all spike-specific TCRs reportedly target regions of the variants that are unmutated.

The protocol was immunoSEQ multiplex PCR, while the TCRdb copy is restricted to in-frame clones and leaves out a portion. This table has about 54,000 clones, around 92% appearing once. The V and J genes are TRBV6-1 and TRBJ1-3; D may be TRBD1 (6 bases). This material consisted of peripheral blood, taken 28 days after the second AZD1222 dose. This TCR came from an adult who received the AZD1222 COVID-19 vaccine. CDR3 DNA sequence: TGTGCCAGCAGTGAAAACCGAGACAGGAGCCTACATTTT. Encoded protein: CASSENRDRSLHF.